This TCR beta chain was recorded in a study of cytomegalovirus exposure and HLA in healthy donors. Study-wide background: The use of the same platform for the 110 or so validation repertoires and the 550 to 700 first-cohort repertoires was reported by a later analysis. Study conclusions and caveats: Despite most TCR sequences being rare, some public TCRs occurred in many donors. It was reportedly the case that the classifier diagnosed cytomegalovirus status with high specificity and sensitivity.

The donors were part of the validation cohort of roughly 110 subjects. That cohort was separate from the first cohort, which comprised 500 to 700 subjects. This CDR3 spans 14 amino acids. V lost 1 base to trimming and J lost 4 bases, with 8 bases between them. The germline gives CDR1 LGHNA, CDR2 YSLEER. The repertoire was sequenced with immunoSEQ multiplex PCR; TCRdb's copy has only in-frame clones and lacks some. This sample has over 250,000 clones, with 80% to 90% found just once. Note on this clone: Its antigen is as yet unknown.

The chain recombines TRBV4-3 with TRBJ2-1, with D hard to call. Input material: PBMCs. The clonotype comes from a woman in her late teens or twenties in good health and CMV-seronegative. DNA of the CDR3: TGCGCCAGCAGCCAAGGGAAACAGTACAATGAGCAGTTCTTC. It specifies CASSQGKQYNEQFF.